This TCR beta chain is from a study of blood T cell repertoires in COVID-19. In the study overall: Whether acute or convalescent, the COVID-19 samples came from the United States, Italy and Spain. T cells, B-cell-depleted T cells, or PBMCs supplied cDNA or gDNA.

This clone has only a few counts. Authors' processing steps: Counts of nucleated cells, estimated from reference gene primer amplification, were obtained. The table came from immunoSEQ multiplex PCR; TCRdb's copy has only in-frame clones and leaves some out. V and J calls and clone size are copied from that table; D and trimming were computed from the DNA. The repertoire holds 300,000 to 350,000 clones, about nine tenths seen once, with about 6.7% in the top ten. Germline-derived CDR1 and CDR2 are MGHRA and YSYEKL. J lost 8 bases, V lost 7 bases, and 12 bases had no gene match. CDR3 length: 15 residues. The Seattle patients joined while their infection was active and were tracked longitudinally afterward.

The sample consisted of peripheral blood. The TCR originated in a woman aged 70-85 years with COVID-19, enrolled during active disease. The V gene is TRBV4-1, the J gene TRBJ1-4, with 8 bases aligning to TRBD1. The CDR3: CASTLTGQGEEKLFF. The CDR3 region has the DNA TGCGCCAGCACCCTGACCGGACAGGGCGAGGAAAAACTGTTTTTT.